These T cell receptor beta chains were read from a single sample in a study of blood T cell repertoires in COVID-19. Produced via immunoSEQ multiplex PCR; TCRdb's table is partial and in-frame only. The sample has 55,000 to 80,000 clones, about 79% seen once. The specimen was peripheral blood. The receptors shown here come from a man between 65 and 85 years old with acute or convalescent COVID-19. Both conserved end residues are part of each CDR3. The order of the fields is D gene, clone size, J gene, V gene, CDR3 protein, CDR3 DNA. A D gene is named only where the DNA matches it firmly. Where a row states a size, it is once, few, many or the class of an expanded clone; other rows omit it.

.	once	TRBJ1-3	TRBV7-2	CASSLSGGRGNGNTIYF	TGTGCCAGCAGCTTATCCGGTGGCAGGGGTAATGGAAACACCATATATTTT
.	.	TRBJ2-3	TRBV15	CATSRATGAGHTDTQYF	TGTGCCACCAGCAGAGCAACCGGAGCGGGACACACAGATACGCAGTATTTT
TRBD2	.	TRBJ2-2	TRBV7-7	CASSLGTSGTGELFF	TGTGCCAGCAGCCTCGGGACTAGCGGCACCGGGGAGCTGTTTTTT
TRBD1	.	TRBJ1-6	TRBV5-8	CASSFQGARIPLHF	TGTGCCAGCAGCTTCCAGGGGGCTAGGATTCCCCTCCACTTT
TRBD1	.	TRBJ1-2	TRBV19	CASSTTGDYGYTF	TGTGCCAGTAGTACAACAGGGGACTATGGCTACACCTTC
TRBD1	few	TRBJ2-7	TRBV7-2	CASRLTGISYEQYF	TGTGCCAGCAGGCTGACAGGGATCTCCTACGAGCAGTACTTC
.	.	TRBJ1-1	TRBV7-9	CASSQITEAFF	TGTGCCAGCAGCCAGATCACTGAAGCTTTCTTT
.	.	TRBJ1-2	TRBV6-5	CASRTGQFYGYTF	TGTGCCAGCCGAACGGGACAATTCTATGGCTACACCTTC
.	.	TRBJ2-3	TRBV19	CASSSFGASGTQYF	TGTGCCAGTAGTAGCTTTGGGGCCTCAGGTACGCAGTATTTT
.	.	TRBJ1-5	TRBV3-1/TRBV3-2	CASGRPGNQPQHF	TGTGCCAGCGGGAGGCCAGGCAATCAGCCCCAGCATTTT
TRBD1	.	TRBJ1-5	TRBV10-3	CAISPQGAGQPQHF	TGTGCCATCAGTCCCCAGGGGGCAGGTCAGCCCCAGCATTTT
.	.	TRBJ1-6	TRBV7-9	CASSPLTGPRRF	TGTGCCAGCAGCCCTCTGACAGGACCTCGACGGTTT
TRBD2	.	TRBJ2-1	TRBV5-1	CASSGTSGTHYNEQFF	TGCGCCAGCAGCGGGACTAGCGGGACCCACTACAATGAGCAGTTCTTC
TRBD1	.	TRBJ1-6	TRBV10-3	CAISEIGTGVSSPLHF	TGTGCCATCAGTGAGATCGGGACAGGGGTTTCATCACCCCTCCACTTT
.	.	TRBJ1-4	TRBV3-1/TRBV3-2	CASSPGIGRGEKLFF	TGTGCCAGCAGCCCAGGGATCGGAAGGGGTGAAAAACTGTTTTTT
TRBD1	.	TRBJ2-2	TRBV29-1	CSVESRQGNTGELFF	TGCAGCGTTGAATCCCGACAGGGGAACACCGGGGAGCTGTTTTTT
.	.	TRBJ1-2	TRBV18	CASSSGSYGYTF	TGTGCCAGCTCATCCGGGAGCTATGGCTACACCTTC
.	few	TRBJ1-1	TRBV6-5	CASSIPGQFEAFF	TGTGCCAGCAGTATTCCCGGACAGTTTGAAGCTTTCTTT
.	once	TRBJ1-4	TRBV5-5	CASSLKMTGTATNEKLFF	TGTGCCAGCAGCCTTAAGATGACAGGTACCGCAACTAATGAAAAACTGTTTTTT
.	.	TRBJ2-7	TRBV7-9	CASSVTTYEQYF	TGTGCCAGCAGCGTGACTACTTACGAGCAGTACTTC
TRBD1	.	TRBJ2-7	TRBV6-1	CASSDRDRAYEQYF	TGTGCCAGCAGTGACCGGGACAGGGCCTACGAGCAGTACTTC
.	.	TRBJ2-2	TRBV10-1	CASSESAGRKNTGELFF	TGCGCCAGCAGTGAGTCAGCAGGCCGGAAGAACACCGGGGAGCTGTTTTTT
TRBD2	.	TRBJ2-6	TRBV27	CASRGLAGASGANVLTF	TGTGCCAGCAGAGGACTAGCGGGAGCCTCTGGGGCCAACGTCCTGACTTTC
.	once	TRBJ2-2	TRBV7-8	CASSLDIWGAGELFF	TGTGCCAGCAGCTTAGACATTTGGGGGGCCGGGGAGCTGTTTTTT
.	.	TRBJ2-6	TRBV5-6	CASSPLAGANVLTF	TGTGCCAGCAGCCCACTCGCTGGGGCCAACGTCCTGACTTTC
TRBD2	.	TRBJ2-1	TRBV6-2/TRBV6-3	CASSYGFRDYRSSNEQFF	TGTGCCAGCAGTTACGGGTTCCGGGACTACCGTTCCAGCAATGAGCAGTTCTTC
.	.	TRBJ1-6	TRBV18	CASSPDNTRGSPLHF	TGTGCCAGCTCGCCCGACAATACCCGGGGTTCACCCCTCCACTTT
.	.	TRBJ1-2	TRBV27	CASSFGQGNYGYTF	TGTGCCAGCAGTTTCGGGCAGGGTAACTATGGCTACACCTTC
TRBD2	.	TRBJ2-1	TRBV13	CASSLGQSGGNEQFF	TGTGCCAGCAGCTTAGGCCAAAGCGGGGGGAATGAGCAGTTCTTC
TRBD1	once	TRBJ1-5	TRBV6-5	CASTRDRDQPQHF	TGTGCCAGCACCAGAGACAGGGATCAGCCCCAGCATTTT
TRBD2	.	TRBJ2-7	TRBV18	CASLTSGSLNEQYF	TGTGCCAGTTTAACTAGCGGGAGTCTCAACGAGCAGTACTTC